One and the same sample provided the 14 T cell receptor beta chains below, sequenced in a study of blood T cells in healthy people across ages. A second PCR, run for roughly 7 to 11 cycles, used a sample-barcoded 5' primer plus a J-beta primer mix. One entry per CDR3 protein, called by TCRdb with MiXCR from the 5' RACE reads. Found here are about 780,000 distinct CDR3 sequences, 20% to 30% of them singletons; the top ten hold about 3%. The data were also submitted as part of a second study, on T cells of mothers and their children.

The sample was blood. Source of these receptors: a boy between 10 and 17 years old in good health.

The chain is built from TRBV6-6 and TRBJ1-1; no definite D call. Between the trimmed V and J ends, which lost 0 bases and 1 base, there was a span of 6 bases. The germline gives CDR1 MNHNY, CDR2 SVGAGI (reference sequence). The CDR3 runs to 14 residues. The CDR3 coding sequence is TGTGCCAGCAGTTACTCGAGAACGAACACTGAAGCTTTCTTT. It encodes CASSYSRTNTEAFF.

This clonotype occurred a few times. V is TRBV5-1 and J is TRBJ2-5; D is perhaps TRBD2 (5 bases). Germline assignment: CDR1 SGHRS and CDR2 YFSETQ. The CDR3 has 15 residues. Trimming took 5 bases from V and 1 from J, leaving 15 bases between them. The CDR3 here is CASSAWLSGQETQYF. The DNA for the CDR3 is TGCGCCAGCAGTGCATGGCTAAGCGGCCAAGAGACCCAGTACTTC.

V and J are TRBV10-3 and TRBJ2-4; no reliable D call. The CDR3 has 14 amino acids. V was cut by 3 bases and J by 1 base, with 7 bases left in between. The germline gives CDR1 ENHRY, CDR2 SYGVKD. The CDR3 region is CAISEMGAKNIQYF. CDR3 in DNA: TGTGCCATCAGTGAAATGGGGGCCAAAAACATTCAGTACTTC.

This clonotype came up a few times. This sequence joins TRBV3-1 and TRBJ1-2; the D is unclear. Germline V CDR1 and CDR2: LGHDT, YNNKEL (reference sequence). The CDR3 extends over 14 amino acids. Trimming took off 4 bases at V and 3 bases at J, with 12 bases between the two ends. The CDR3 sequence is CASSPAQRHYGYTF. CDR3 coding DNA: TGTGCCAGCAGCCCCGCCCAGAGGCACTATGGCTACACCTTC.

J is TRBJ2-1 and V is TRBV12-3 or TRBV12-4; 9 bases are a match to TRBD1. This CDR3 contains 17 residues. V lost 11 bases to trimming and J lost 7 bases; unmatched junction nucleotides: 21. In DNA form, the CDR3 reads TGTGCCGGCACCATCCTTACAGGGGGCTGGGGGGTAAATGAGCAGTTCTTC. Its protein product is CAGTILTGGWGVNEQFF.

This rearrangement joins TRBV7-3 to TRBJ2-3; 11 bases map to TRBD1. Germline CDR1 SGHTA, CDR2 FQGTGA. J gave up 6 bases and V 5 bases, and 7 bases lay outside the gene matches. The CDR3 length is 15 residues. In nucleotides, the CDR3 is TGTGCCAGCAGCCCGGACAGGGGGCCATGGGATACGCAGTATTTT. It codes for CASSPDRGPWDTQYF.

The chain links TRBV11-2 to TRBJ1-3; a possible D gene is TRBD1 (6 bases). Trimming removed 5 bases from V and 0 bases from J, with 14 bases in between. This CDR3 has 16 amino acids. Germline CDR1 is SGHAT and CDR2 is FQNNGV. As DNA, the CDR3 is TGTGCCAGCAGCCCATGGGGACACCTCTCTGGAAACACCATATATTTT. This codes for CASSPWGHLSGNTIYF.

The CDR3 loop reads CSARYPSGLAGADYEQYF. The CDR3 DNA is TGCAGTGCTAGATATCCCTCGGGACTAGCGGGGGCCGACTACGAGCAGTACTTC. This rearrangement joins TRBV20-1 to TRBJ2-5; 14 bases align to TRBD2. The J call is doubtful: the DNA matches TRBJ2-7 better. CDR1 is DFQATT, CDR2 SNEGSKA, per germline (reference sequence). This CDR3 spans 18 amino acids.

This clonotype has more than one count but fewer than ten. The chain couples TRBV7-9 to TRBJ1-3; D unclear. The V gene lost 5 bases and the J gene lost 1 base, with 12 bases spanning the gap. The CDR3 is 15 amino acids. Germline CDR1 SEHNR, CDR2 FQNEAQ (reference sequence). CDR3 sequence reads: CASSPKALSGNTIYF. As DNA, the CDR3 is TGTGCCAGCAGCCCGAAGGCACTTTCTGGAAACACCATATATTTT.

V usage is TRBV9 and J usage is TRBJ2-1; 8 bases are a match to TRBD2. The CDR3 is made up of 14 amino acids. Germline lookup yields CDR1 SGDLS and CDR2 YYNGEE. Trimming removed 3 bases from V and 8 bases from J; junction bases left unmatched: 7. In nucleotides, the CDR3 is TGTGCCAGCAGCGCGGGACTAGAGGTACATGAGCAGTTCTTC. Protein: CASSAGLEVHEQFF.

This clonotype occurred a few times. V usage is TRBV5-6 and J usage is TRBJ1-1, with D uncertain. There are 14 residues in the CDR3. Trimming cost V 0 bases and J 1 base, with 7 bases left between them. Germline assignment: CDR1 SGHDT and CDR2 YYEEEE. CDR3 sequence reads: CASSLAQQNTEAFF. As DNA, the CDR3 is TGTGCCAGCAGCTTGGCTCAACAGAACACTGAAGCTTTCTTT. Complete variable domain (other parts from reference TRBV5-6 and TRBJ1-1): DAGVTQSPTHLIKTRGQQVTLRCSPKSGHDTVSWYQQALGQGPQFIFQYYEEEERQRGNFPDRFSGHQFPNYSSELNVNALLLGDSALYLCASSLAQQNTEAFFGQGTRLTVV.

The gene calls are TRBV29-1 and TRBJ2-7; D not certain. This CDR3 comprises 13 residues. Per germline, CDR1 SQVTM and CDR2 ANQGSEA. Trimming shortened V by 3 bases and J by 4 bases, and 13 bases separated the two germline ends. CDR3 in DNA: TGCAGCGTTGAGTGGGCAATTTCTTACGAGCAGTACTTC. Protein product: CSVEWAISYEQYF.

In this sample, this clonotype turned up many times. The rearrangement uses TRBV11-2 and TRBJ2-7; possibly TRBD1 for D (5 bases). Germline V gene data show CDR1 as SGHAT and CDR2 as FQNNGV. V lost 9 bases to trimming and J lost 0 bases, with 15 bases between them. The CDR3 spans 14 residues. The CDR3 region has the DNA TGTGCCAGTCGACAGAGCTTTAGCTCCTACGAGCAGTACTTC. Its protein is CASRQSFSSYEQYF.

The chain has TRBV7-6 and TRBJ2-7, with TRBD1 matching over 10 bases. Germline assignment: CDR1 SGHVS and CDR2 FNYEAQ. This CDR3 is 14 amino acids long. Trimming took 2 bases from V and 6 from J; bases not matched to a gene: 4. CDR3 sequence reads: CASSLRDRGGEQYF. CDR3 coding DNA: TGTGCCAGCAGCTTAAGGGACAGGGGTGGCGAGCAGTACTTC.